Presented here are 16 T cell receptor beta chains from one specimen sequenced in a study of response to subunit inactivated influenza vaccine. TCRdb processed the RT-PCR reads anew with MiXCR; each CDR3 protein has one entry. The sample consists of about 570,000 distinct CDR3 sequences, 11% of them appearing once. These same records also appear under a second study, on T cells expressing NK-cell markers. Per that paper: The authors made TCR beta cDNA libraries by 5'RACE template switching. This switching added a universal primer site and UMIs.

Specimen: PBMCs from blood, collected on the day of vaccination. The receptors come from a man between 50 and 59 years old who received an inactivated influenza vaccine.

V is TRBV6-1 and J is TRBJ2-7, with D unclear. CDR3 length: 14 amino acids. Germline lookup yields CDR1 MNHNS and CDR2 SASEGT. With 6 bases removed from V and 6 bases from J, the gap between germline ends came to 18 bases. In DNA form, the CDR3 reads TGTGCCAGCAGAACGACCTTCGAACCGGGCGAGCAGTACTTC. Its translation: CASRTTFEPGEQYF.

This clonotype was detected a few times. V is TRBV6-5 and J is TRBJ2-4; TRBD2 matches at 7 bases. Germline loops: CDR1 MNHEY, CDR2 SVGAGI. The CDR3 is 16 residues long. The ends lost 2 bases at V and 1 base at J; junction bases unmatched: 5. CDR3 nucleotide sequence: TGTGCCAGCAGTTACGGTCTAGCGGTGGCCAAAAACATTCAGTACTTC. This translates into CASSYGLAVAKNIQYF.

This clonotype was counted only a few times. The J gene is TRBJ2-2, the V gene TRBV10-3; TRBD1 is a possible D gene (6 bases). Trimming cost V 7 bases and J 8 bases, with 14 bases left between them. CDR1 is ENHRY, CDR2 SYGVKD, per germline. The length of the CDR3 is 13 residues. The CDR3 spells CAITFDRRGELFF. In DNA form, the CDR3 reads TGTGCCATCACTTTCGACAGGAGGGGGGAGCTGTTTTTT.

This clonotype was counted a few times. The V gene is TRBV14, the J gene TRBJ2-3, with a weak D call TRBD1 (5 bases). There are 16 residues in the CDR3. Germline V gene lookup returns CDR1 SGHDN and CDR2 FVKESK. The ends were cut back, 0 bases at V and 4 bases at J, with 14 bases in the middle. The CDR3 DNA follows: TGTGCCAGCAGCCAAGAGTCGAGACAGTTCGCAGATACGCAGTATTTT. It yields the protein CASSQESRQFADTQYF.

This clonotype came up once. The conserved phenylalanine or tryptophan is not found at the CDR3 terminus, so this likely reflects a read error. The genes are TRBV6-6 and TRBJ2-7; no clear D gene. Germline assignment: CDR1 MNHNY and CDR2 SVGAGI (reference sequence). The CDR3 consists of 12 residues. V lost 0 bases to trimming and J lost 3 bases, with 3 bases between them. Here the CDR3 reads CASSYSSYEQYL. Here the CDR3 DNA reads TGTGCCAGCAGTTACTCGAGCTACGAGCAGTACCTC.

In regard to this clonotype: A much more abundant neighbour one base away suggests this may be a read error. The V gene is TRBV5-1, the J gene TRBJ2-3; no reliable D call. This CDR3 region has 12 residues. Trimming stripped 4 bases from V and 6 bases from J, with 9 bases between. CDR1 SGHRS and CDR2 YFSETQ come from the germline V gene. CDR3 sequence reads: CASSQLWDTQYF. The CDR3 DNA reads TGCGCCAGCAGCCAGCTCTGGGATACGCAGTATTTT.

This chain links TRBV7-9 with TRBJ2-3, with D maybe TRBD2 (5 bases). The V gene's germline CDR1 is SEHNR and CDR2 FQNEAQ (reference sequence). This CDR3 region has 14 residues. Trimming stripped 5 bases from V and 0 bases from J, with 9 bases between. In DNA, the CDR3 is TGTGCCAGCAGCCCCCTAGCTAGCACAGATACGCAGTATTTT. Translating gives CASSPLASTDTQYF.

Only a few counts were recorded for this clonotype. A junction boundary mismatches the germline segment, possibly from a read error. The chain carries TRBV2 and TRBJ2-7; D unclear. The CDR3 extends over 12 amino acids. The germline V gene encodes CDR1 SNHLY and CDR2 FYNNEI. CDR3 sequence reads: CASRETASRFFF. The CDR3 bases are TGTGCCAGCAGGGAAACTGCGTCCCGTTTTTTCTTC. Looking up the rest from reference TRBV2 and TRBJ2-7 gives the full variable domain: EPEVTQTPSHQVTQMGQEVILRCVPISNHLYFYWYRQILGQKVEFLVSFYNNEISEKSEIFDDQFSVERPDGSNFTLKIRSTKLEDSAMYFCASRETASRFFFGPGTRLTVT.

The table lists this clonotype with a few counts. The chain combines TRBV25-1 with TRBJ2-1; TRBD2 aligns across 9 bases. The CDR3 runs 17 residues. V was pared by 3 bases and J by 4 bases, with 10 bases of the junction left unmatched. Germline V gives CDR1 MGHDK, CDR2 SYGVNS. The CDR3 here is CASSEGGSGGPYNEQFF. The CDR3 region has the DNA TGTGCCAGCAGTGAGGGAGGAAGCGGGGGGCCTTACAATGAGCAGTTCTTC.

This clonotype turned up a few times. V and J are TRBV6-2 or TRBV6-3 and TRBJ2-5; D might be TRBD1 or TRBD2, each matching 6 bases. Germline V lookup: CDR1 MNHEY, CDR2 SVGEGT. The CDR3 has 15 amino acids. Trimming removed 5 bases from V and 2 bases from J, with 15 bases in between. The CDR3 loop is CASSTYRGGQETQYF. CDR3 nucleotide sequence: TGTGCCAGCAGTACCTACCGAGGGGGGCAAGAGACCCAGTACTTC.

The V and J genes are TRBV9 and TRBJ2-5; TRBD2 matches 14 bases. The CDR3 is 15 amino acids. The V gene end was trimmed by 3 bases and the J gene end by 5 bases; junction bases not matched to a gene: 3. The germline V gene encodes CDR1 SGDLS and CDR2 YYNGEE. CDR3 loop: CASSAGLAGVETQYF. In DNA, the CDR3 is TGTGCCAGCAGCGCGGGACTAGCGGGAGTGGAGACCCAGTACTTC.

V and J are TRBV9 and TRBJ2-7, with 8 bases identical to TRBD1. The germline gives CDR1 SGDLS, CDR2 YYNGEE. The CDR3 runs to 14 residues. V was pared by 3 bases and J by 2 bases, with 4 bases of the junction left unmatched. In nucleotides, the CDR3 is TGTGCCAGCAGCGCGGGACAGGACCCCTACGAGCAGTACTTC. It is translated as CASSAGQDPYEQYF.

This clonotype was detected a few times. The rearrangement uses TRBV9 and TRBJ2-1; D is unresolved. CDR1 is SGDLS and CDR2 is YYNGEE in the germline V gene. Trimming shortened V by 0 bases and J by 8 bases, and 9 bases separated the two germline ends. The CDR3 runs 13 residues. CDR3 nucleotide sequence: TGTGCCAGCAGCGTAGCTCCCTCTGATGAGCAGTTCTTC. It is translated as CASSVAPSDEQFF.

The chain links TRBV7-8 to TRBJ1-1, with D tentatively TRBD1 (5 bases). In germline, CDR1 is SGHVS, CDR2 FQNEAQ. The CDR3 has 15 amino acids. Trimming cost V 2 bases and J 4 bases, with 14 bases left between them. The CDR3 nucleotides read TGTGCCAGCAGCTTAACTTACCAGGGAAGCACTGAAGCTTTCTTT. Its protein product is CASSLTYQGSTEAFF.

The chain employs TRBV20-1 and TRBJ1-3; D is uncertain. The V gene's germline CDR1 is DFQATT and CDR2 SNEGSKA (reference sequence). The V end lost 3 bases, the J end lost 4 bases, and 13 bases lay between the germline ends. CDR3 length equals 14 residues. As DNA, the CDR3 is TGCAGTGCTAGGGAGGGCCTCCAGGGAAACACCATATATTTT. Protein: CSAREGLQGNTIYF.

This clonotype has just a few counts. The chain couples TRBV6-1 to TRBJ2-4; D call uncertain. V was pared by 5 bases and J by 0 bases, with 14 bases between. CDR1 is MNHNS and CDR2 is SASEGT in the germline V gene. This CDR3 has 16 residues. The chain's CDR3 is CASSPPPQRAKNIQYF. Written as DNA, the CDR3 is TGTGCCAGCAGTCCCCCCCCCCAGAGAGCCAAAAACATTCAGTACTTC.